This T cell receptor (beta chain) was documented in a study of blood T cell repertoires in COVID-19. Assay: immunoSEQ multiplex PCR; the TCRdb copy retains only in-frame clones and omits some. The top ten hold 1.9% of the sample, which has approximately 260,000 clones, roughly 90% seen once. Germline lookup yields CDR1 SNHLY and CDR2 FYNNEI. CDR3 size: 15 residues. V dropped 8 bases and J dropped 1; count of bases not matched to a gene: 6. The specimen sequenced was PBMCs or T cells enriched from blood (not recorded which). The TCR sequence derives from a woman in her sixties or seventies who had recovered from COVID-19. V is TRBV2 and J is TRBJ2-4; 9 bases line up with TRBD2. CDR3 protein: CASERLAGAKNIQYF. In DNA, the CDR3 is TGTGCCAGCGAACGGCTAGCGGGGGCCAAAAACATTCAGTACTTC.